This entry concerns a single T cell receptor (beta chain). No antigen is known for it. The repertoire was sequenced with immunoSEQ multiplex PCR; TCRdb's copy has only in-frame clones and lacks some. The data show over 100,000 clones, with approximately 96% seen just once and roughly 3% held by the top ten. The entry originates in a study of graft-versus-host responses after intestinal transplantation. Study information: Recipients uniformly received anti-thymocyte globulin induction, followed by tacrolimus and steroids for roughly 3 years.

CDR1 SGDLS and CDR2 YYNGEE come from the germline V gene. This CDR3 region has 16 residues. With 3 bases clipped from V and 0 bases from J, the junction kept 6 bases outside the gene matches. This TCR came from a human donor who received an intestinal transplant. The chain is built from TRBV9 and TRBJ2-4, with 7 bases fitting TRBD1. The material was unstimulated CD8+ T cells sorted from spleen or lymph node cells, obtained before intestinal transplant. CDR3: CASSDDRVLAKNIQYF. In DNA, the CDR3 is TGTGCCAGCAGCGATGACAGGGTTCTAGCCAAAAACATTCAGTACTTC.